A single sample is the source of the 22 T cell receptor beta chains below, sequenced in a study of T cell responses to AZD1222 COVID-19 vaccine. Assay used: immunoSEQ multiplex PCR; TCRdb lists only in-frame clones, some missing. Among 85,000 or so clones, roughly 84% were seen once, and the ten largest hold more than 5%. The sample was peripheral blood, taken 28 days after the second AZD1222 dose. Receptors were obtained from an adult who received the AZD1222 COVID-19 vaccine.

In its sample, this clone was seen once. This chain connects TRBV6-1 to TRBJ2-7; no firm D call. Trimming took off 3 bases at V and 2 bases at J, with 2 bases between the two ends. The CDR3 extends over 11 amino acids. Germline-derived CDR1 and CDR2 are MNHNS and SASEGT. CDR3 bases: TGTGCCAGCAGTGATCCCTACGAGCAGTACTTC. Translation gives CASSDPYEQYF.

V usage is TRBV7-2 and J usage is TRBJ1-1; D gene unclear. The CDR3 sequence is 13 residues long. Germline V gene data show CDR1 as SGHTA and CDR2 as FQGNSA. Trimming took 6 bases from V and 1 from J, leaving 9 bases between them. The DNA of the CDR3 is TGTGCCAGCAGACGATGGGAGAACACTGAAGCTTTCTTT. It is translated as CASRRWENTEAFF.

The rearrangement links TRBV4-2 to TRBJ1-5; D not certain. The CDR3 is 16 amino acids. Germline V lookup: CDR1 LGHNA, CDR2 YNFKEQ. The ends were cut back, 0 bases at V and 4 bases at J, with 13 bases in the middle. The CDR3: CASSQEQGFRNQPQHF. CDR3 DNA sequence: TGTGCCAGCAGCCAAGAGCAAGGGTTTAGGAATCAGCCCCAGCATTTT.

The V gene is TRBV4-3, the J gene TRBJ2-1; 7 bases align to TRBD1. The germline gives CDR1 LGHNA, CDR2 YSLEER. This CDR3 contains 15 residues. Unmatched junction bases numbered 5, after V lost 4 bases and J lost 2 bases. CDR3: CASSRRGKAYNEQFF. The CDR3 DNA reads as TGCGCCAGCAGCCGCAGGGGGAAGGCCTACAATGAGCAGTTCTTC.

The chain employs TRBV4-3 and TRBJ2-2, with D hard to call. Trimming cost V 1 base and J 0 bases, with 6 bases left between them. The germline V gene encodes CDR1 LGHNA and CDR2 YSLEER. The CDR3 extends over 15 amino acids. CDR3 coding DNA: TGCGCCAGCAGCCAAGTATCAGCGAACACCGGGGAGCTGTTTTTT. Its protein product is CASSQVSANTGELFF.

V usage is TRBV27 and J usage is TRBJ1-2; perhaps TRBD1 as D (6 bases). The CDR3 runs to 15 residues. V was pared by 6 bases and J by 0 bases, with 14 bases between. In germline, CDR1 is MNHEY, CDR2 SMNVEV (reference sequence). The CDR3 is CASRDSSLANYGYTF. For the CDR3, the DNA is TGTGCCAGCAGGGACAGTTCACTAGCTAACTATGGCTACACCTTC.

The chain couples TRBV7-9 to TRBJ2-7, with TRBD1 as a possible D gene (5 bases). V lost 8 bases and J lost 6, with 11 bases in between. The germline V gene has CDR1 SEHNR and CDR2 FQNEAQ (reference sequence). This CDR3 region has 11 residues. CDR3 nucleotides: TGTGCCAGCGGCAGGGTTGGCGAGCAGTACTTC. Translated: CASGRVGEQYF.

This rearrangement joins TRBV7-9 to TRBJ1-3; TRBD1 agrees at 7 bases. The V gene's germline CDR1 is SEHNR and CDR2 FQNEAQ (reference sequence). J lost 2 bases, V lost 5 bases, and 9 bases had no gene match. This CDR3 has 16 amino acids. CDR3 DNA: TGTGCCAGCAGCCCTCCAGGACAGGCCACTGGAAACACCATATATTTT. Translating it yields CASSPPGQATGNTIYF.

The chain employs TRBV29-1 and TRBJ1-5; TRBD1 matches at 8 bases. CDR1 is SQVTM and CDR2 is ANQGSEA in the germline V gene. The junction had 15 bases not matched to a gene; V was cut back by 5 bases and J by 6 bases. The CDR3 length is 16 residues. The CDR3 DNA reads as TGCAGCGTTCTGGGAGCTCAGGGGGCGCACGGTCAGCCCCAGCATTTT. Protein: CSVLGAQGAHGQPQHF.

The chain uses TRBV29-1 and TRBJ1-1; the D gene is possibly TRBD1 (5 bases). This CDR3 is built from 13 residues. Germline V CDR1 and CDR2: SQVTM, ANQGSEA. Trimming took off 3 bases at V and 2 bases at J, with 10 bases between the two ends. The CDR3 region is CSVEEGVNTEAFF. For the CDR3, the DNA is TGCAGCGTTGAGGAAGGGGTTAACACTGAAGCTTTCTTT.

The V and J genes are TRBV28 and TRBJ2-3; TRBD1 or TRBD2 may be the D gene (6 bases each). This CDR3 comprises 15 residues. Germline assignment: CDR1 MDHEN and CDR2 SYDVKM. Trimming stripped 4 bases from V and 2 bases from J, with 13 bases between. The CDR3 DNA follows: TGTGCCAGCAGTTCCGGGGGCAGGAACACAGATACGCAGTATTTT. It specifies CASSSGGRNTDTQYF.

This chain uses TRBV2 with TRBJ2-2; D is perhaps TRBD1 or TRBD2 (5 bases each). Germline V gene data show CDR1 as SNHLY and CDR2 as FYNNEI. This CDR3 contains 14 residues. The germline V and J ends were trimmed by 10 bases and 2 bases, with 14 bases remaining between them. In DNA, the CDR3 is TGTGCCACCAAGAGAGGGGCCAACACCGGGGAGCTGTTTTTT. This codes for CATKRGANTGELFF. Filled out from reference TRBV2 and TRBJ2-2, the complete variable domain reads EPEVTQTPSHQVTQMGQEVILRCVPISNHLYFYWYRQILGQKVEFLVSFYNNEISEKSEIFDDQFSVERPDGSNFTLKIRSTKLEDSAMYFCATKRGANTGELFFGEGSRLTVL.

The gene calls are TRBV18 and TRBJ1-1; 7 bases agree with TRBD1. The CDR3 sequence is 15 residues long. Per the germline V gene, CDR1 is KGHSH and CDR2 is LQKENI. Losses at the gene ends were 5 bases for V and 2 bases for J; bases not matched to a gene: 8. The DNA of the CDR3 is TGTGCCAGCTCAGGCGACAGGGTACGAAACACTGAAGCTTTCTTT. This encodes CASSGDRVRNTEAFF. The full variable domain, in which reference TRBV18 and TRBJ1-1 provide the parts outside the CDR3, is NAGVMQNPRHLVRRRGQEARLRCSPMKGHSHVYWYRQLPEEGLKFMVYLQKENIIDESGMPKERFSAEFPKEGPSILRIQQVVRGDSAAYFCASSGDRVRNTEAFFGQGTRLTVV.

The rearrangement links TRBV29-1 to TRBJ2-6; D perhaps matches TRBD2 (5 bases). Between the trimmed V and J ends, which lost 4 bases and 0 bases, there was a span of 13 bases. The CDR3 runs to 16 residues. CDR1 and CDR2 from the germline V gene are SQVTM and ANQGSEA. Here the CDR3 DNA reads TGCAGCGTTGTTAGCGACGGTACCTCTGGGGCCAACGTCCTGACTTTC. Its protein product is CSVVSDGTSGANVLTF.

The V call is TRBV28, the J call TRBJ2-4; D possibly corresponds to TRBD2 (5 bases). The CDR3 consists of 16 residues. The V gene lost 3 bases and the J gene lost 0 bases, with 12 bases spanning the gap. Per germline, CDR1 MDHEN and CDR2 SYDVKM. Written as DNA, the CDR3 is TGTGCCAGCAGTTTCCCCCTGGGAGTAGCCAAAAACATTCAGTACTTC. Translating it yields CASSFPLGVAKNIQYF.

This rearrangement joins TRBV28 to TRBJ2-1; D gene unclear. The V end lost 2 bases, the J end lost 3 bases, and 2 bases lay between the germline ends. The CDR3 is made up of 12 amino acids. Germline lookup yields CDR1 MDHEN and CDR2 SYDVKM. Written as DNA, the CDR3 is TGTGCCAGCAGTTTAGGCTACAATGAGCAGTTCTTC. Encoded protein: CASSLGYNEQFF.

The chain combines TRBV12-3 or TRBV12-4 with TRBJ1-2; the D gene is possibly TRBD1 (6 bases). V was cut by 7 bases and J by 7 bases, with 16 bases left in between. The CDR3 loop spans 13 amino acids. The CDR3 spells CASTLGGGVGYTF. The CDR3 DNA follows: TGTGCCAGCACCCTAGGGGGAGGGGTTGGCTACACCTTC.

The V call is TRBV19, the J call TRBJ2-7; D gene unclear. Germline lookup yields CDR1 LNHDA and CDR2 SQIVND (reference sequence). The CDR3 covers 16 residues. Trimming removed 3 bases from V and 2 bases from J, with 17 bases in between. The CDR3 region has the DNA TGTGCCAGTAGTATTAAAGCAGGATTTCAGACCTACGAGCAGTACTTC. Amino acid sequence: CASSIKAGFQTYEQYF. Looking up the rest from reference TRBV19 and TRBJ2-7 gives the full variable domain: DGGITQSPKYLFRKEGQNVTLSCEQNLNHDAMYWYRQDPGQGLRLIYYSQIVNDFQKGDIAEGYSVSREKKESFPLTVTSAQKNPTAFYLCASSIKAGFQTYEQYFGPGTRLTVT.

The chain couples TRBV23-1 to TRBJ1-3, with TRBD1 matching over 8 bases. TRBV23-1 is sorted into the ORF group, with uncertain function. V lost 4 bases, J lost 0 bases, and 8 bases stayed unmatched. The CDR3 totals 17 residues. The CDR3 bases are TGCGCCAGCAGTCCCGGGACAGGTTGCCTCTCTGGAAACACCATATATTTT. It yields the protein CASSPGTGCLSGNTIYF.

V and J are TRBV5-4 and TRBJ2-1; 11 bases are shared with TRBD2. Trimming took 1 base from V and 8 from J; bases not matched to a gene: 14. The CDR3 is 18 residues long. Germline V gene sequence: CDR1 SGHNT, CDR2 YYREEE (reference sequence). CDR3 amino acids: CASSLNRGLAGGRYEQFF. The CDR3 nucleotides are TGTGCCAGCAGCTTGAACAGGGGGCTAGCGGGAGGTCGCTATGAGCAGTTCTTC. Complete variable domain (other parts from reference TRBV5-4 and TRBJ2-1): ETGVTQSPTHLIKTRGQQVTLRCSSQSGHNTVSWYQQALGQGPQFIFQYYREEENGRGNFPPRFSGLQFPNYSSELNVNALELDDSALYLCASSLNRGLAGGRYEQFFGPGTRLTVL.

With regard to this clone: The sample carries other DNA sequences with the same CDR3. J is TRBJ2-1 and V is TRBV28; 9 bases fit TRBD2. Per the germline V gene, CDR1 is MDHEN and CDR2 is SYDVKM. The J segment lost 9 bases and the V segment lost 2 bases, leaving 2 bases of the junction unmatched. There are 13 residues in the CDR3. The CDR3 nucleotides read TGTGCCAGCAGTTTAGGACTAGCGATTGAGCAGTTCTTC. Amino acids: CASSLGLAIEQFF.

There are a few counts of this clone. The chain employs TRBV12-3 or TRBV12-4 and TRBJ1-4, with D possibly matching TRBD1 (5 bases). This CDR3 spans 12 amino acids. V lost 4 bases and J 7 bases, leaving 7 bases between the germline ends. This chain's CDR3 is CASSWGREKLFF. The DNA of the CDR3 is TGTGCCAGCAGTTGGGGACGTGAAAAACTGTTTTTT.